This T cell receptor (beta chain) was identified during a study of blood T cell repertoires in COVID-19. The wider study: From T cells, B-cell-depleted T cells, or PBMCs came the material, which was cDNA or gDNA.

Per the original data handling: Nucleated cell number was recorded as an estimate derived from reference gene primer amplification. Data came from immunoSEQ multiplex PCR; TCRdb stores just in-frame clones and leaves some out. V and J calls and clone size follow that table, whereas D and trimming were derived from the DNA. The data show around 200,000 clones, 87% seen once. Germline V gene data show CDR1 as SEHNR and CDR2 as FQNEAQ (reference sequence). V lost 5 bases, J lost 4 bases, and 13 bases lay in between. The CDR3 runs to 14 residues. The chain links TRBV7-9 to TRBJ2-3; D may be TRBD1 (6 bases). Material: peripheral blood. This TCR was sampled from a young woman who had recovered from COVID-19. In nucleotides, the CDR3 is TGTGCCAGCAGCACCGGGACACGCTCAGATACGCAGTATTTT. Protein: CASSTGTRSDTQYF. Looking up the rest from reference TRBV7-9 and TRBJ2-3 gives the full variable domain: DTGVSQNPRHKITKRGQNVTFRCDPISEHNRLYWYRQTLGQGPEFLTYFQNEAQLEKSRLLSDRFSAERPKGSFSTLEIQRTEQGDSAMYLCASSTGTRSDTQYFGPGTRLTVL.